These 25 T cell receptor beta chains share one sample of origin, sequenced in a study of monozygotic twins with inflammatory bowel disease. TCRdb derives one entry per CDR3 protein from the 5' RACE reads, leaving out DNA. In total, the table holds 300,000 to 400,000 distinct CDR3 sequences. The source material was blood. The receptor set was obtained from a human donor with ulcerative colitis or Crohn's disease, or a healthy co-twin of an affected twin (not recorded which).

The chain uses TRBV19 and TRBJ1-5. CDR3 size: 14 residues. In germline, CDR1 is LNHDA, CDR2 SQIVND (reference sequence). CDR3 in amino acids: CASSWPYSNQPQHF.

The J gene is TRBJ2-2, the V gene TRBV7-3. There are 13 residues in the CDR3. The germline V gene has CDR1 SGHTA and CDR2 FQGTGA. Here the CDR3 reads CASSLTFSGELFF. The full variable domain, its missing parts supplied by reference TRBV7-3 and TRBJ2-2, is GAGVSQTPSNKVTEKGKYVELRCDPISGHTALYWYRQSLGQGPEFLIYFQGTGAADDSGLPNDRFFAVRPEGSVSTLKIQRTERGDSAVYLCASSLTFSGELFFGEGSRLTVL.

CDR3 sequence reads: CASSYDGSSGNTIYF. V gene TRBV6-5 combines with J gene TRBJ1-3. This CDR3 has 15 residues. CDR1 and CDR2 from the germline V gene are MNHEY and SVGAGI.

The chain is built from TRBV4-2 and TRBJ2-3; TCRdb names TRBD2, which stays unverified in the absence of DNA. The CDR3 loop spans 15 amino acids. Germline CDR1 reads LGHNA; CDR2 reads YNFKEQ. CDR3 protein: CASSQVVAGTDTQYF.

CDR3 sequence: CASSLGPGTGGENAKNSPLHF. This chain links TRBV21-1 with TRBJ1-6; with no DNA, the TCRdb D assignment of TRBD1 cannot be verified. TRBV21-1 is a pseudogene locus. The CDR3 is made up of 21 amino acids.

The CDR3 here is CASSFEVAYYNSPLHF. The chain employs TRBV5-1 and TRBJ1-6. CDR3 length: 16 amino acids. Per germline, CDR1 SGHRS and CDR2 YFSETQ.

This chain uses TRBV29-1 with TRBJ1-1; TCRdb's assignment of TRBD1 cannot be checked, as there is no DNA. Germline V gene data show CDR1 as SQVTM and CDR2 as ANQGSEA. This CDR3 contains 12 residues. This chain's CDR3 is CSVGRGPAEAFF.

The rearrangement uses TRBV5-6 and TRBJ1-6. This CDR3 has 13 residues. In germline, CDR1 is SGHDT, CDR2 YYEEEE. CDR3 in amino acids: CASSLEAQIPLHF.

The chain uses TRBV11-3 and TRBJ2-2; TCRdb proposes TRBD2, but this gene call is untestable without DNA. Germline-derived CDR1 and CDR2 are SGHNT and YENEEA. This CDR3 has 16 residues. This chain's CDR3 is CASSPQGMGSAGELFF.

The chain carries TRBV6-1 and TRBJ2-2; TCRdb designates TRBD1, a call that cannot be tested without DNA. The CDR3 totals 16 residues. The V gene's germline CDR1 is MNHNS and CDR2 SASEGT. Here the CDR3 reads CASSAQGGTNTGELFF.

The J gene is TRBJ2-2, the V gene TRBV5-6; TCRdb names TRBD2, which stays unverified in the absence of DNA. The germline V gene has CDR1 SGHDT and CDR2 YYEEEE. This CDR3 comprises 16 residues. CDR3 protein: CASSLALAGNTGELFF.

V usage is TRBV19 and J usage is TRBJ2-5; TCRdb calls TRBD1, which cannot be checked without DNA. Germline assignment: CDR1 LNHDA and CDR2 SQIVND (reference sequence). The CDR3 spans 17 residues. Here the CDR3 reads CASRNTRDRVHQETQYF.

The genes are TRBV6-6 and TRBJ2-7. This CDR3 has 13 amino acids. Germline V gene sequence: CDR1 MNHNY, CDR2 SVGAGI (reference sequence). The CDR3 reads CASSYSRVDEQYF.

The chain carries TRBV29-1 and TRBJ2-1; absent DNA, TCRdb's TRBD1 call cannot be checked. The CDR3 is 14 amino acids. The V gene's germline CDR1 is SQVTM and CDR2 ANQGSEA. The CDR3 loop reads CSVETGVVGGKQFF.

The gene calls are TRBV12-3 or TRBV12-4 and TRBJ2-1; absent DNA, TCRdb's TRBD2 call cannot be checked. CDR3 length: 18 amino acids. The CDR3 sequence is CASIIIGPSGGALNEQFF.

CDR3 sequence reads: CASSWTSQVTGELFF. The V call is TRBV5-1, the J call TRBJ2-2; there is no DNA to check the TCRdb D call of TRBD2. Germline values: CDR1 SGHRS, CDR2 YFSETQ. The CDR3 runs 15 residues.

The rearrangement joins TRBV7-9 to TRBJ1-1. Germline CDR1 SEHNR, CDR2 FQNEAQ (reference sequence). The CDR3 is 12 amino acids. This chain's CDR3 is CASSPDGPEAFF.

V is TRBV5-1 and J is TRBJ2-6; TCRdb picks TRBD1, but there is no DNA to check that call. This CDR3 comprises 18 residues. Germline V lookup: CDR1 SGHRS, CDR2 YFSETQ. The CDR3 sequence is CASSLGVTGGAGANVLTF.

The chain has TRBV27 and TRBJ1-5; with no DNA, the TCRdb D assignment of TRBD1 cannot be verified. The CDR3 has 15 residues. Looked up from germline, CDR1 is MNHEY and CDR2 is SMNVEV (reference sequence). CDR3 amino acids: CASSPDRVGNQPQHF.

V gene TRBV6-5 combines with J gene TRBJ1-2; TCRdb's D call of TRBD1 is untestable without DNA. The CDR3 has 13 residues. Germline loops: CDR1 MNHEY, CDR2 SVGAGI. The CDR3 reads CASSSGRGYGYTF.

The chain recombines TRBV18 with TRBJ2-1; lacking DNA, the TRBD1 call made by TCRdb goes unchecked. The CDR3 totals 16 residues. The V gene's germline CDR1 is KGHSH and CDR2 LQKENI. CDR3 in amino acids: CASSRGVQSSYNEQFF.

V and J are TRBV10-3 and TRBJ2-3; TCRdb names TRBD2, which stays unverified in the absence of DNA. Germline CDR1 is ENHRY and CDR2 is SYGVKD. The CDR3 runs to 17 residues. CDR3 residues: CAISESSSGGYSDTQYF.

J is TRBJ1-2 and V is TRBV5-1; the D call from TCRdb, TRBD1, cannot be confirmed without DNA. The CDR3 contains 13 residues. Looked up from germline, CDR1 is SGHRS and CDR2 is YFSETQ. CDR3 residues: CASSPGYRDGYTF.

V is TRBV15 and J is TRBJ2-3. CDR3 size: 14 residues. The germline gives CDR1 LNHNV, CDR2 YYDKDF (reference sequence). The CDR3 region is CATSSSDGTDTQYF.

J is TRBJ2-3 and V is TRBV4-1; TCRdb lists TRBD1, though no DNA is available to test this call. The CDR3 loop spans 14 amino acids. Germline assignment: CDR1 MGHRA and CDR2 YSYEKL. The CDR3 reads CAGSHPGGPDTQYF.